The 29 T cell receptor beta chains listed next were all sequenced from one sample in a study of blood T cell repertoires in COVID-19. Sequencing was performed with immunoSEQ multiplex PCR; in TCRdb, only in-frame clones are kept and a portion is missing. The sample comprises under 95,000 clones, roughly 88% of which are singletons, and 30% to 35% rests with the top ten. Sequenced material: peripheral blood. The receptor source for this set is a woman older than 75 with active or convalescent COVID-19.

The genes are TRBV30 and TRBJ1-1, with 8 positions matching TRBD1. V gave up 4 bases and J gave up 1 base; unmatched junction bases: 5. Germline V CDR1 and CDR2: GTSNPN, SVGIG (reference sequence). CDR3 length: 14 residues. The CDR3 protein is CAWNRDRQNTEAFF. The CDR3 nucleotides are TGTGCCTGGAATCGGGACAGGCAGAACACTGAAGCTTTCTTT.

The V call is TRBV9, the J call TRBJ2-1; 7 bases agree with TRBD2. After removal of 5 bases from V and 4 bases from J, the junction contained 9 bases not matched to a gene. The germline gives CDR1 SGDLS, CDR2 YYNGEE. This CDR3 contains 15 residues. The DNA of the CDR3 is TGTGCCAGCAGGGGGGAGGGGAGTTCGTACAATGAGCAGTTCTTC. Its translation: CASRGEGSSYNEQFF.

The rearrangement links TRBV6-2 or TRBV6-3 to TRBJ2-7; TRBD1 matches 10 bases. CDR3 size: 15 residues. Germline values: CDR1 MNHEY, CDR2 SVGEGT. Trimming at V came to 2 bases and at J to 3 bases, leaving 4 bases not matched to a gene. CDR3 in DNA: TGTGCCAGCAGTTACCCACGGACAGGGGGCTACGAGCAGTACTTC. This codes for CASSYPRTGGYEQYF.

The rearrangement uses TRBV3-1 (or the pseudogene TRBV3-2) and TRBJ1-2, with D tentatively TRBD1 (6 bases). V was pared by 1 base and J by 3 bases, with 12 bases between. Germline V gene lookup returns CDR1 LGHDT and CDR2 YNNKEL (reference sequence). The CDR3 runs 15 residues. CDR3 nucleotides: TGTGCCAGCAGCCAAGTGGACAGAACGTACTATGGCTACACCTTC. This sequence encodes CASSQVDRTYYGYTF.

This chain links TRBV6-5 with TRBJ1-2, with D possibly matching TRBD1 (5 bases). The V end lost 1 base, the J end lost 4 bases, and 7 bases lay between the germline ends. The CDR3 has 13 amino acids. From germline, CDR1 is MNHEY and CDR2 SVGAGI. CDR3 residues: CASSYLRGYGYTF. CDR3 sequence (DNA): TGTGCCAGCAGTTACTTAAGGGGCTATGGCTACACCTTC.

J is TRBJ1-2 and V is TRBV19; 7 bases line up with TRBD1. This CDR3 contains 15 residues. Germline-derived CDR1 and CDR2 are LNHDA and SQIVND (reference sequence). The J segment lost 4 bases and the V segment lost 5 bases, leaving 10 bases of the junction unmatched. Here the CDR3 reads CASSSRTTGVYGYTF. Written as DNA, the CDR3 is TGTGCCAGTAGTTCCCGGACAACAGGGGTCTATGGCTACACCTTC. Together with reference TRBV19 and TRBJ1-2, the CDR3 gives the full variable domain: DGGITQSPKYLFRKEGQNVTLSCEQNLNHDAMYWYRQDPGQGLRLIYYSQIVNDFQKGDIAEGYSVSREKKESFPLTVTSAQKNPTAFYLCASSSRTTGVYGYTFGSGTRLTVV.

CDR3 region: CASSLGARNTDTQYF. DNA of the CDR3: TGTGCCAGCAGCTTAGGTGCCAGGAACACAGATACGCAGTATTTT. This chain connects TRBV7-8 to TRBJ2-3; no firm D call. The germline V gene encodes CDR1 SGHVS and CDR2 FQNEAQ. V dropped 1 base and J dropped 2 bases, with 10 bases sitting between them. This CDR3 region has 15 residues.

The V gene is TRBV19, the J gene TRBJ2-3; 13 bases line up with TRBD2. CDR1 and CDR2 from the germline V gene are LNHDA and SQIVND (reference sequence). The CDR3 contains 18 residues. The trim removed 3 bases at V and 2 bases at J, leaving 8 bases unmatched. The CDR3 region is CASSMTSGGRSSTDTQYF. The CDR3 DNA reads TGTGCCAGTAGTATGACTAGCGGGGGGAGGAGTTCCACAGATACGCAGTATTTT. The full variable domain, rest sourced from reference TRBV19 and TRBJ2-3, is DGGITQSPKYLFRKEGQNVTLSCEQNLNHDAMYWYRQDPGQGLRLIYYSQIVNDFQKGDIAEGYSVSREKKESFPLTVTSAQKNPTAFYLCASSMTSGGRSSTDTQYFGPGTRLTVL.

As regards this clone: The sample has other DNA sequences that encode this CDR3 too. The genes are TRBV7-2 and TRBJ1-4; TRBD1 matches at 10 bases. The germline V gene encodes CDR1 SGHTA and CDR2 FQGNSA. The CDR3 has 15 residues. The trim removed 5 bases at V and 8 bases at J, leaving 8 bases unmatched. The CDR3 bases are TGTGCCAGCAGCCTGCCGACAGGGGGCCGGGAAAAACTGTTTTTT. It translates to CASSLPTGGREKLFF.

The chain carries TRBV7-6 and TRBJ2-5, with D unresolved. In germline, CDR1 is SGHVS, CDR2 FNYEAQ. V was shortened by 5 bases and J by 4 bases, with 11 bases between the two germline ends. The CDR3 has 13 residues. The CDR3 DNA is TGTGCCAGCAGCACTCTTTCGGGAGAGACCCAGTACTTC. Its protein is CASSTLSGETQYF.

This chain connects TRBV19 to TRBJ2-3; perhaps TRBD1 as D (6 bases). Between the trimmed V and J ends, which lost 4 bases and 5 bases, there was a span of 13 bases. Germline-derived CDR1 and CDR2 are LNHDA and SQIVND (reference sequence). This CDR3 has 14 amino acids. The CDR3 nucleotides are TGTGCCAGTAGTACACGCCTAGGGGGAGATACGCAGTATTTT. The encoded protein is CASSTRLGGDTQYF.

The V gene is TRBV6-2 or TRBV6-3, the J gene TRBJ1-5, with TRBD1 identical over 9 bases. This CDR3 has 17 amino acids. Germline V CDR1 and CDR2: MNHEY, SVGEGT. Trimming took 1 base from V and 1 from J; bases not matched to a gene: 5. CDR3 loop: CASSYYRGRVSNQPQHF. The CDR3, as DNA: TGTGCCAGCAGTTACTACAGGGGGCGAGTAAGCAATCAGCCCCAGCATTTT.

The rearrangement uses TRBV19 and TRBJ1-1, with 7 nucleotides matching TRBD1. This CDR3 region has 15 residues. The germline CDR1 and CDR2 sequences are LNHDA and SQIVND (reference sequence). With V trimmed by 7 bases and J by 11 bases, 19 bases remained unmatched. The DNA for the CDR3 is TGTGCCAGTAACCCAGGAGCGCACGTCAAAGGGGGCGCTTTCTTT. The encoded protein is CASNPGAHVKGGAFF.

The rearrangement uses TRBV12-3 or TRBV12-4 and TRBJ2-1; D not resolved. V was clipped by 1 base and J by 5 bases, with 3 bases between them. This CDR3 comprises 12 residues. The chain's CDR3 is CASSLEHNEQFF. The CDR3 DNA follows: TGTGCCAGCAGTTTAGAGCACAATGAGCAGTTCTTC.

This chain connects TRBV28 to TRBJ2-4; D is possibly TRBD1 (6 bases). V lost 3 bases and J 9 bases, leaving 12 bases between the germline ends. This CDR3 comprises 13 residues. Germline CDR1 reads MDHEN; CDR2 reads SYDVKM. The chain's CDR3 is CASSFDRLSIQYF. The CDR3 coding sequence is TGTGCCAGCAGTTTTGACAGGTTGAGCATTCAGTACTTC.

The rearrangement links TRBV7-9 to TRBJ2-7; 10 nucleotides agree with TRBD2. This CDR3 region has 18 residues. Germline V lookup: CDR1 SEHNR, CDR2 FQNEAQ (reference sequence). Trimming removed 0 bases from V and 3 bases from J; junction bases left unmatched: 11. The DNA of the CDR3 is TGTGCCAGCAGCTTAGCGGGCGGGACTAGCGAGGCATACTACGAGCAGTACTTC. Residues: CASSLAGGTSEAYYEQYF. The full variable domain, in which reference TRBV7-9 and TRBJ2-7 provide the parts outside the CDR3, is DTGVSQNPRHKITKRGQNVTFRCDPISEHNRLYWYRQTLGQGPEFLTYFQNEAQLEKSRLLSDRFSAERPKGSFSTLEIQRTEQGDSAMYLCASSLAGGTSEAYYEQYFGPGTRLTVT.

The chain joins TRBV3-1 (or the pseudogene TRBV3-2) to TRBJ2-1, with D uncertain. Germline CDR1 reads LGHDT; CDR2 reads YNNKEL (reference sequence). This CDR3 spans 15 amino acids. V lost 4 bases and J 7 bases, leaving 17 bases between the germline ends. CDR3: CASSPAVHRQNEQFF. The DNA of the CDR3 is TGTGCCAGCAGCCCTGCGGTCCACCGCCAGAATGAGCAGTTCTTC.

The chain employs TRBV5-1 and TRBJ2-7; 7 bases are shared with TRBD1. V lost 2 bases and J lost 6; bases outside the gene matches: 14. This CDR3 spans 16 amino acids. Germline V lookup: CDR1 SGHRS, CDR2 YFSETQ. CDR3 protein: CASSLGDTGTVGEQYF. CDR3 nucleotide sequence: TGCGCCAGCAGCTTAGGGGACACCGGGACAGTCGGCGAGCAGTACTTC.

V and J are TRBV27 and TRBJ2-5, with 10 bases that match TRBD2. After removal of 1 base from V and 2 bases from J, the junction contained 4 bases not matched to a gene. Germline V lookup: CDR1 MNHEY, CDR2 SMNVEV (reference sequence). CDR3 length: 16 amino acids. CDR3 loop: CASSLLGLAAQETQYF. Written as DNA, the CDR3 is TGTGCCAGCAGTTTATTAGGACTAGCGGCACAAGAGACCCAGTACTTC.

This clone came up many times. This chain's CDR3 is CASSRTVIMNTEAFF. CDR3 nucleotides: TGTGCCAGCAGTCGGACAGTGATCATGAACACTGAAGCTTTCTTT. The chain is built from TRBV6-5 and TRBJ1-1, with TRBD1 as a possible D gene (6 bases). The CDR3 has 15 residues. With 5 bases removed from V and 0 bases from J, the gap between germline ends came to 13 bases. Germline lookup yields CDR1 MNHEY and CDR2 SVGAGI.

The CDR3 DNA reads as TGTGCCAGTAGTACAACAGGGGACACTGAAGCTTTCTTT. Translating it yields CASSTTGDTEAFF. This chain uses TRBV19 with TRBJ1-1; 7 bases line up with TRBD1. The germline CDR1 and CDR2 sequences are LNHDA and SQIVND (reference sequence). Unmatched junction bases numbered 2, after V lost 4 bases and J lost 3 bases. This CDR3 spans 13 amino acids.

The J gene is TRBJ2-1, the V gene TRBV3-1 (or the pseudogene TRBV3-2); 11 bases are shared with TRBD2. The V gene end was trimmed by 4 bases and the J gene end by 7 bases; junction bases not matched to a gene: 3. The CDR3 covers 14 residues. The V gene's germline CDR1 is LGHDT and CDR2 YNNKEL (reference sequence). The CDR3 bases are TGTGCCAGCAGCCCCCGACTAGCGGGAAATGAGCAGTTCTTC. Translating it yields CASSPRLAGNEQFF.

This clone has more than one count but fewer than ten. The genes are TRBV5-1 and TRBJ1-1, with D unresolved. With 0 bases removed from V and 7 bases from J, the gap between germline ends came to 16 bases. The CDR3 has 15 residues. Germline V lookup: CDR1 SGHRS, CDR2 YFSETQ. CDR3 sequence reads: CASSLAALQVNEAFF. Written as DNA, the CDR3 is TGCGCCAGCAGCTTGGCCGCTCTTCAGGTTAATGAAGCTTTCTTT.

This chain joins TRBV19 and TRBJ1-1; D is undetermined. The CDR3 is made up of 14 amino acids. Between the trimmed V and J ends, which lost 6 bases and 1 base, there was a span of 12 bases. Germline-derived CDR1 and CDR2 are LNHDA and SQIVND (reference sequence). CDR3 residues: CASRPDTENTEAFF. Written as DNA, the CDR3 is TGTGCCAGTAGACCCGACACCGAGAACACTGAAGCTTTCTTT.

V and J are TRBV28 and TRBJ1-4; no definite D call. Germline V gives CDR1 MDHEN, CDR2 SYDVKM. There are 12 residues in the CDR3. V was pared by 6 bases and J by 8 bases, with 10 bases between. CDR3 loop: CASSLRREKLFF. As DNA, the CDR3 is TGTGCCAGCAGCCTGAGGAGGGAAAAACTGTTTTTT.

The gene calls are TRBV4-2 and TRBJ2-3, with D possibly matching TRBD2 (5 bases). The CDR3 has 15 amino acids. Germline CDR1 and CDR2: LGHNA and YNFKEQ. Trimming took 3 bases from V and 2 from J, leaving 12 bases between them. The CDR3: CASSQRTYDTDTQYF. CDR3 DNA sequence: TGTGCCAGCAGCCAGAGGACTTACGACACAGATACGCAGTATTTT.

The chain is built from TRBV5-1 and TRBJ1-1; TRBD1 might be the D (6 bases). The germline V gene encodes CDR1 SGHRS and CDR2 YFSETQ. This CDR3 is built from 14 residues. V gave up 5 bases and J gave up 2 bases, with 13 bases separating them. The chain's CDR3 is CASSRAGDNTEAFF. CDR3 DNA: TGCGCCAGCAGTAGGGCAGGGGATAACACTGAAGCTTTCTTT.

The chain carries TRBV28 and TRBJ1-6; perhaps TRBD1 as D (5 bases). Germline-derived CDR1 and CDR2 are MDHEN and SYDVKM. CDR3 length: 13 amino acids. Trimming left V 7 bases short and J 10 bases short, with 14 bases between. CDR3 in DNA: TGTGCCAGCACAGGGCAGCTTTACTCACCCCTCCACTTT. Its protein product is CASTGQLYSPLHF. Filled out from reference TRBV28 and TRBJ1-6, the complete variable domain reads DVKVTQSSRYLVKRTGEKVFLECVQDMDHENMFWYRQDPGLGLRLIYFSYDVKMKEKGDIPEGYSVSREKKERFSLILESASTNQTSMYLCASTGQLYSPLHFGNGTRLTVT.

The chain carries TRBV19 and TRBJ2-2; 7 bases fit TRBD1. The CDR3 covers 17 residues. The trim removed 6 bases at V and 2 bases at J, leaving 12 bases unmatched. CDR1 LNHDA and CDR2 SQIVND come from the germline V gene (reference sequence). DNA for the CDR3: TGTGCCAGTAGAAGTGGATCCGGGACAGTTAACACCGGGGAGCTGTTTTTT. It specifies CASRSGSGTVNTGELFF.